The rows below give T cell receptor beta chains drawn from one sample of a study of T cells after yellow fever vaccination. TCRdb re-called the 5' RACE reads with MiXCR, one entry per CDR3 protein. The table lists approximately 240,000 distinct CDR3 sequences, 3.6% of them singletons. The sample consisted of PBMCs, taken 15 days after the yellow fever booster vaccination. Receptors were obtained from a man between 18 and 35 years old who received the YFV17D yellow fever vaccine. The CDR3 runs from the conserved cysteine through the conserved F or W. Fields, in order: clone size, D gene, V gene, J gene, CDR3 length, CDR3 DNA, CDR3 protein. A D gene is named only where the DNA matches it firmly. Size is stated as how often the clone was seen (once, few, many) or a class if it is expanded.

clone_size: many
d_call: -
v_call: TRBV6-5
j_call: TRBJ2-1
cdr3_length: 11
cdr3_nt: TGTGCCAGCGGGACCGGGACACACCAGTTCTTC
cdr3_aa: CASGTGTHQFF

clone_size: many
d_call: -
v_call: TRBV12-3/TRBV12-4
j_call: TRBJ1-1
cdr3_length: 16
cdr3_nt: TGTGCCAGCAGACCCTTTTCTGGGCAGGAGTATGCTGAAGCTTTCTTT
cdr3_aa: CASRPFSGQEYAEAFF

clone_size: many
d_call: -
v_call: TRBV9
j_call: TRBJ2-2
cdr3_length: 16
cdr3_nt: TGTGCCAGCAGCCCCGGGTGGCAGGTTAACACCGGGGAGCTGTTTTTT
cdr3_aa: CASSPGWQVNTGELFF

clone_size: many
d_call: -
v_call: TRBV7-2
j_call: TRBJ1-3
cdr3_length: 15
cdr3_nt: TGTGCCAGCAGCCCCCCCGTAGGGACCGGAAACACCATATATTTT
cdr3_aa: CASSPPVGTGNTIYF

clone_size: few
d_call: TRBD2
v_call: TRBV3-1
j_call: TRBJ2-4
cdr3_length: 15
cdr3_nt: TGTGCCAGCAGCCAATCCTTGGGAGTACGGGGGGAACAGTACTTC
cdr3_aa: CASSQSLGVRGEQYF

clone_size: many
d_call: -
v_call: TRBV14
j_call: TRBJ2-7
cdr3_length: 12
cdr3_nt: TGTGCCAGCAGCCGTGCAAACTACGAGCAGTACTTC
cdr3_aa: CASSRANYEQYF

clone_size: many
d_call: TRBD1
v_call: TRBV27
j_call: TRBJ2-1
cdr3_length: 15
cdr3_nt: TGTGCCAGCAGTGGATCGGGACAGGGTTACGGTGAGCAGTTCTTC
cdr3_aa: CASSGSGQGYGEQFF

clone_size: many
d_call: -
v_call: TRBV20-1
j_call: TRBJ1-4
cdr3_length: 18
cdr3_nt: TGCAGTGCTAGAGATCCGGAAGGATTGACGAGTTGGAATGAAAAACTGTTTTTT
cdr3_aa: CSARDPEGLTSWNEKLFF

clone_size: many
d_call: -
v_call: TRBV28
j_call: TRBJ1-2
cdr3_length: 17
cdr3_nt: TGTGCCAGCTCGGCTACTCCTACGGGACCAGGCGGCTATGGCTACACCTTC
cdr3_aa: CASSATPTGPGGYGYTF

clone_size: many
d_call: -
v_call: TRBV7-8
j_call: TRBJ2-1
cdr3_length: 16
cdr3_nt: TGTGCCAGCAGTAGAGTGCGTCTCGGCTCCTACAATGAGCAGTTCTTC
cdr3_aa: CASSRVRLGSYNEQFF

clone_size: many
d_call: -
v_call: TRBV10-3
j_call: TRBJ2-5
cdr3_length: 14
cdr3_nt: TGTGCCATCAGCGAAACGGACGTTGGGGAGACCCAGTACTTC
cdr3_aa: CAISETDVGETQYF

clone_size: many
d_call: -
v_call: TRBV2
j_call: TRBJ1-1
cdr3_length: 14
cdr3_nt: TGTGCCAGCAGTGATTTAGTTATGAACACTGAAGCTTTCTTT
cdr3_aa: CASSDLVMNTEAFF

clone_size: many
d_call: -
v_call: TRBV14
j_call: TRBJ1-5
cdr3_length: 12
cdr3_nt: TGTGCCAGCAGTCCCAGTGGTCAGCCCCAGCATTTT
cdr3_aa: CASSPSGQPQHF

clone_size: many
d_call: TRBD1
v_call: TRBV4-3
j_call: TRBJ1-2
cdr3_length: 16
cdr3_nt: TGCGCCAGCAGCCAAGATGGAGGGGGCATCGGCTATGGCTACACCTTC
cdr3_aa: CASSQDGGGIGYGYTF

clone_size: many
d_call: -
v_call: TRBV12-3/TRBV12-4
j_call: TRBJ2-5
cdr3_length: 13
cdr3_nt: TGTGCCAGCAAGTGGGGGAGCCACGGGACCCAGTACTTC
cdr3_aa: CASKWGSHGTQYF

clone_size: many
d_call: TRBD1
v_call: TRBV24-1
j_call: TRBJ1-6
cdr3_length: 11
cdr3_nt: TGTGCCACCAGTGACCGAGGGGGCCGGAGCTTT
cdr3_aa: CATSDRGGRSF

clone_size: few
d_call: -
v_call: TRBV5-6
j_call: TRBJ1-2
cdr3_length: 13
cdr3_nt: TGTGCCAGCAGCTCGAGACGGTACTATGGCTACACCTTC
cdr3_aa: CASSSRRYYGYTF

clone_size: few
d_call: TRBD1
v_call: TRBV28
j_call: TRBJ2-3
cdr3_length: 15
cdr3_nt: TGTGCCAGCAGTTCGCCGACAGGGAAAGTGAATACGCAGTATTTT
cdr3_aa: CASSSPTGKVNTQYF

clone_size: many
d_call: -
v_call: TRBV3-1
j_call: TRBJ1-1
cdr3_length: 11
cdr3_nt: TGTGCCAGCAGCCAAGCCCTTGAAGCTTTCTTT
cdr3_aa: CASSQALEAFF

clone_size: many
d_call: TRBD1
v_call: TRBV10-3
j_call: TRBJ2-7
cdr3_length: 15
cdr3_nt: TGTGCCATCAGTGAACCGGACAGGCGTCCCTACGAGCAGTACTTC
cdr3_aa: CAISEPDRRPYEQYF

clone_size: many
d_call: -
v_call: TRBV5-6
j_call: TRBJ1-4
cdr3_length: 14
cdr3_nt: TGTGCCAGCAGCTCCAACCGGATCAGGAAGCAACTGTTTTTT
cdr3_aa: CASSSNRIRKQLFF

clone_size: many
d_call: -
v_call: TRBV19
j_call: TRBJ1-5
cdr3_length: 16
cdr3_nt: TGTGCCAGTGGGGTACAGGGAGTTGGGCACAACCAGCCCCAGCATTTT
cdr3_aa: CASGVQGVGHNQPQHF

clone_size: many
d_call: TRBD1
v_call: TRBV5-8
j_call: TRBJ2-7
cdr3_length: 14
cdr3_nt: TGTGCCAGCACCGCCGGGACAGGGGAAATCGAGCAGTACTTC
cdr3_aa: CASTAGTGEIEQYF

clone_size: many
d_call: -
v_call: TRBV7-8
j_call: TRBJ1-1
cdr3_length: 18
cdr3_nt: TGTGCCAGCAGCTTAATGGCAAACCAGGGAAGGTCTGGAACTGAAGCTTTCTTT
cdr3_aa: CASSLMANQGRSGTEAFF

clone_size: many
d_call: -
v_call: TRBV6-5
j_call: TRBJ2-3
cdr3_length: 14
cdr3_nt: TGTGCCAGCAGTTACTCGGAGCTGCACGATACGCAGTATTTT
cdr3_aa: CASSYSELHDTQYF

clone_size: few
d_call: -
v_call: TRBV11-2
j_call: TRBJ1-2
cdr3_length: 13
cdr3_nt: TGTGCCAGCAGCCCTACTCGGGGCTATGGCTACACCTTC
cdr3_aa: CASSPTRGYGYTF

clone_size: many
d_call: -
v_call: TRBV7-2
j_call: TRBJ1-2
cdr3_length: 15
cdr3_nt: TGTGCCAGCAGCTTAGATGGGGGTTGGAGCTATGGCTACACCTTC
cdr3_aa: CASSLDGGWSYGYTF

clone_size: many
d_call: -
v_call: TRBV5-1
j_call: TRBJ1-2
cdr3_length: 18
cdr3_nt: TGCGCCAGCAGCTCGACCGGGGCCCCTTTGCCAGCTAACTATGGCTACACCTTC
cdr3_aa: CASSSTGAPLPANYGYTF

clone_size: many
d_call: TRBD2
v_call: TRBV10-1
j_call: TRBJ2-1
cdr3_length: 17
cdr3_nt: TGCGCCAGCAGTCTGTTAGCGGGGGAGAGCTCCTACAATGAGCAGTTCTTC
cdr3_aa: CASSLLAGESSYNEQFF

clone_size: many
d_call: -
v_call: TRBV4-3
j_call: TRBJ1-1
cdr3_length: 17
cdr3_nt: TGCGCCAGCAGCCAAAATTTTAAAGGGGGGACAAACACTGAAGCTTTCTTT
cdr3_aa: CASSQNFKGGTNTEAFF